The clone carrying this T cell receptor (beta chain) was detected only once. Antigen specificity is unknown. The data originate from a study of blood T cells in healthy people across ages. V lost 5 bases and J 4 bases, leaving 18 bases between the germline ends. The CDR3 consists of 16 residues. CDR1 and CDR2 (germline): SGHTA, FQGTGA. Study conclusions and caveats: Samples with more naive T cells showed higher observed beta diversity. Higher diversity and more naive CD4+ cells were features of long-lived donors, compared to aged donors.

Collection of 8.5 to 10 milliliters of peripheral blood was performed for each donor. Total RNA amounts of at least 5 micrograms were extracted per sample. Next came a second PCR, run for about 7 to 11 cycles, which used a sample-barcoded 5' primer along with a J-beta primer mix. TCRdb fed the 5' RACE reads into MiXCR, producing one record per CDR3 protein. The repertoire holds fewer than 1,000,000 distinct CDR3 sequences, with roughly 46% as singletons. The material sequenced was blood. This chain links TRBV7-3 with TRBJ2-1; D remains unclear. The sequence came from a man older than 75 in good health. In nucleotides, the CDR3 is TGTGCCAGCAGCCCTACGCCTAGGGTTACTTACAATGAGCAGTTCTTC. This encodes CASSPTPRVTYNEQFF.